The T cell receptor beta chain under discussion was sequenced for a study of T cell responses to AZD1222 COVID-19 vaccine. As concerns this clone: Antigen unknown.

General study results and limits: Repertoire collection took place solely once the T cell response had peaked. Donors skewed white British and female; clonal diversity was possibly underestimated. Recipients of AZD1222 seropositive at baseline numbered only 5 to 7. Vaccination with two AZD1222 doses was followed by a rise in Spike-specific TCR breadth and depth.

The J segment lost 3 bases and the V segment lost 6 bases, leaving 2 bases of the junction unmatched. CDR1 and CDR2 (germline): MNHEY, SVGAGI. The CDR3 length is 13 residues. Profiling relied on immunoSEQ multiplex PCR, and the TCRdb table lists in-frame clones only, not all of them. The sample holds about 120,000 clones; about nine tenths are singletons and the top ten take 14%. The rearrangement joins TRBV6-5 to TRBJ2-5, with 9 bases lining up with TRBD2. The sequences come from peripheral blood, collected on day 0 of AZD1222 vaccination. The TCR originated in an adult in good health. The CDR3 region has the DNA TGTGCCAGCAGAATAGCGGGGGAAGAGACCCAGTACTTC. The encoded protein is CASRIAGEETQYF.